This T cell receptor beta chain was sequenced during a study of cytomegalovirus exposure and HLA in healthy donors. Across the whole study: Inside one of the first data releases sat some 85 million unique TCRs taken from HLA-typed donors. Broader study findings: It was reported that TCR beta sequences correctly inferred the HLA-A and HLA-B alleles for most subjects. A further, later analysis showed that HLA-associated TCR beta chains (compared with equally common others) were more clonally expanded. A prior analysis recorded that most TCR beta V segments were productive about 87% or about 30% of the time.

Researchers ran the PCR with 60 Vbeta and 13 Jbeta primers. This table comes from immunoSEQ multiplex PCR, and its TCRdb copy is limited to in-frame clones, with some not included. The sample records some 130,000 clones, around 83% being singletons. Comments on this clone: Its specificity is not known.

V gave up 3 bases and J gave up 2 bases, with 9 bases separating them. Germline assignment: CDR1 SEHNR and CDR2 FQNEAQ (reference sequence). CDR3 length: 14 amino acids. The source material was PBMCs. The clonotype comes from a man aged 45-60 years in good health and CMV-seronegative. V and J are TRBV7-9 and TRBJ2-3; a possible D gene is TRBD2 (6 bases). Here the CDR3 reads CASSFKDYTDTQYF. The CDR3, as DNA: TGTGCCAGCAGCTTTAAGGACTACACAGATACGCAGTATTTT. The full variable domain, completed using reference TRBV7-9 and TRBJ2-3, is DTGVSQNPRHKITKRGQNVTFRCDPISEHNRLYWYRQTLGQGPEFLTYFQNEAQLEKSRLLSDRFSAERPKGSFSTLEIQRTEQGDSAMYLCASSFKDYTDTQYFGPGTRLTVL.